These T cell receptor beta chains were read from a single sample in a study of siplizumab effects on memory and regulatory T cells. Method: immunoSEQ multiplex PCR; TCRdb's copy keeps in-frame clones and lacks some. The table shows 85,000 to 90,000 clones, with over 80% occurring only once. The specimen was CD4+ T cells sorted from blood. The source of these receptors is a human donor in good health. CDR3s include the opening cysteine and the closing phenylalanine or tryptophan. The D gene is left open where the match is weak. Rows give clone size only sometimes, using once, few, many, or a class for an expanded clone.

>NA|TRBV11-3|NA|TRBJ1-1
TGTGCCAGCAGCTTAGGACACCTTAACACTGAAGCTTTCTTT
CASSLGHLNTEAFF
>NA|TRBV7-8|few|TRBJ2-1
TGTGCCAGCAGCTTAGCCGCTCACAATGAGCAGTTCTTC
CASSLAAHNEQFF
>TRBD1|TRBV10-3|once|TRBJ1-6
TGTGCCATCAGTGAGTCTGGGACAGGGAGGTCACCCCTCCACTTT
CAISESGTGRSPLHF
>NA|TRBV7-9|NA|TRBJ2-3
TGTGCCAGCAGCTTAGACTACACAGATACGCAGTATTTT
CASSLDYTDTQYF
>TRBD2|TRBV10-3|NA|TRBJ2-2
TGTGCCATCAGCCAGACTAGCGGGAACGCGAACACCGGGGAGCTGTTTTTT
CAISQTSGNANTGELFF
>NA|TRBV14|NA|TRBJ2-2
TGTGCCAGCAGCCAAGAACGGCCGGGAAAGCTGTTTTTT
CASSQERPGKLFF
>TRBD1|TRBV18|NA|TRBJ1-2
TGTGCCAGCTCACCACAGACCGGGACAGGGTATGGCTACACCTTC
CASSPQTGTGYGYTF
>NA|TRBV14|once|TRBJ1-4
TGTGCCAGCAGCCAAGATGGAAGTTCGGAAAAACTGTTTTTT
CASSQDGSSEKLFF
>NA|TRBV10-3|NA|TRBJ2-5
TGTGCCATCAGTGAGCAGTTGGGGGAGACCCAGTACTTC
CAISEQLGETQYF
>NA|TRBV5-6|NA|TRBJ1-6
TGTGCCAGCAGCCAGGGTTATTCACCCCTCCACTTT
CASSQGYSPLHF